The present entry profiles one T cell receptor beta chain with its context. Original handling: Amplification of reference gene primers was used by the study to estimate nucleated cell counts. Clones were read by immunoSEQ multiplex PCR, and TCRdb kept only the in-frame ones, dropping some. Clone size and the V and J calls come from that table; the DNA yielded D and trimming. The table records some 200,000 clones, about four fifths of them present only once. This specimen belongs to a study of blood T cell repertoires in COVID-19. Study in general: Sources were T cells, B-cell-depleted T cells, or PBMCs; the material itself was cDNA or gDNA.

This CDR3 comprises 15 residues. With 4 bases clipped from V and 0 bases from J, the junction kept 6 bases outside the gene matches. Germline values: CDR1 GTSNPN, CDR2 SVGIG (reference sequence). Recruitment covered fewer than 25 US areas and drew participants whose ages spanned roughly 18 to 100 years. The study assigned cohorts using participant-reported clinical history. The J gene is TRBJ2-3, the V gene TRBV30; 8 bases are a match to TRBD1. The sequencing sample was made of PBMCs or T cells enriched from blood (not recorded which). The receptor was derived from a woman between 45 and 60 years old with acute COVID-19. The CDR3 sequence is CAWMGQASSTDTQYF. CDR3 coding DNA: TGTGCCTGGATGGGACAGGCGTCTAGCACAGATACGCAGTATTTT. The full variable domain, with the rest looked up from reference TRBV30 and TRBJ2-3, is SQTIHQWPATLVQPVGSPLSLECTVEGTSNPNLYWYRQAAGRGLQLLFYSVGIGQISSEVPQNLSASRPQDRQFILSSKKLLLSDSGFYLCAWMGQASSTDTQYFGPGTRLTVL.